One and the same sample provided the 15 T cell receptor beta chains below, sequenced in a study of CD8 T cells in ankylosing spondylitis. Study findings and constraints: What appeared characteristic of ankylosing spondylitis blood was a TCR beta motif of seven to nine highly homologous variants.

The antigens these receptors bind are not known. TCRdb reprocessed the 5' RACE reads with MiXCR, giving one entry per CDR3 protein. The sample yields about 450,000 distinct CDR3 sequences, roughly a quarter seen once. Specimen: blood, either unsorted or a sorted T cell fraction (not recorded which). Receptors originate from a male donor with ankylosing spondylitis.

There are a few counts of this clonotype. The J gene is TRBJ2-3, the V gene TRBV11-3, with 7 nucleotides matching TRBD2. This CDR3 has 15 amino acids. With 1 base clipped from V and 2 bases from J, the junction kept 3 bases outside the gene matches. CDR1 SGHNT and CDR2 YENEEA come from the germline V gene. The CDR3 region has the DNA TGTGCCAGCAGCTTAGGTGGGGGGGACACAGATACGCAGTATTTT. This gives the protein CASSLGGGDTDTQYF. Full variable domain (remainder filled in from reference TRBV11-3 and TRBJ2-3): EAGVVQSPRYKIIEKKQPVAFWCNPISGHNTLYWYLQNLGQGPELLIRYENEEAVDDSQLPKDRFSAERLKGVDSTLKIQPAELGDSAVYLCASSLGGGDTDTQYFGPGTRLTVL.

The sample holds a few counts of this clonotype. The CDR3 DNA reads as TGTGCCAGCTCATTGCTGGGGGTTAGCAATCAGCCCCAGCATTTT. Translated: CASSLLGVSNQPQHF. The chain recombines TRBV18 with TRBJ1-5; D may be TRBD1 (5 bases). The germline CDR1 and CDR2 sequences are KGHSH and LQKENI. CDR3 size: 15 residues. V was clipped by 5 bases and J by 0 bases, with 11 bases between them.

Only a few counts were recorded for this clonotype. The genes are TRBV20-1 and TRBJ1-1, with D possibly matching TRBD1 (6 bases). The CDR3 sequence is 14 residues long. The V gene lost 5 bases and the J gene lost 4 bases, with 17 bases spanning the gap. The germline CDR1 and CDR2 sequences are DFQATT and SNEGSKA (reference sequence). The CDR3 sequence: CSAPGGLRTTEAFF. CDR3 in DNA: TGCAGTGCTCCTGGGGGCCTAAGAACCACTGAAGCTTTCTTT.

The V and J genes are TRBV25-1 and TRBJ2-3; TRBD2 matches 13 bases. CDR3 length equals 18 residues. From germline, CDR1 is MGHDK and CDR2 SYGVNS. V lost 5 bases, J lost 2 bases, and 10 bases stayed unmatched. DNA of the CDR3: TGTGCCAGCAGTTTCCGGACTAGCGGGAGAAACTCCACAGATACGCAGTATTTT. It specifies CASSFRTSGRNSTDTQYF.

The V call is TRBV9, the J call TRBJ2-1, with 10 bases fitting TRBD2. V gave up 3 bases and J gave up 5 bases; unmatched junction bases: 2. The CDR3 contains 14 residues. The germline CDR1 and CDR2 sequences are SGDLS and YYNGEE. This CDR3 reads CASSGTSGHNEQFF. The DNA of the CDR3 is TGTGCCAGCAGCGGGACTAGCGGTCACAATGAGCAGTTCTTC.

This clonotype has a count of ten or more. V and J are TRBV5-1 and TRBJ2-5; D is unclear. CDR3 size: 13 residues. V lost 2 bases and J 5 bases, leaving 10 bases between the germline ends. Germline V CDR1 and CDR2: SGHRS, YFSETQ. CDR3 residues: CASSFSSRETQYF. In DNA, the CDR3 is TGCGCCAGCAGCTTCTCTAGTCGTGAGACCCAGTACTTC.

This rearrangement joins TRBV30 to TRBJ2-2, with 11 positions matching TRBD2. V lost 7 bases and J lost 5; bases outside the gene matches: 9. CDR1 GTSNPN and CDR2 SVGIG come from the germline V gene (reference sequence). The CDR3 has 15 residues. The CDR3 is CAFQTGTSGTGELFF. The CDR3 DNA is TGTGCCTTTCAAACCGGGACTAGCGGTACCGGGGAGCTGTTTTTT.

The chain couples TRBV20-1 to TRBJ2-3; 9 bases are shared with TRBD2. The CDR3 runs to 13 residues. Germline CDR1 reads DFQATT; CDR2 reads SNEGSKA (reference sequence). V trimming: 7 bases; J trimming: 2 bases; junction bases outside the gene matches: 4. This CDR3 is CSVASGVTDTQYF. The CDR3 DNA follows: TGCAGTGTTGCTAGCGGGGTCACAGATACGCAGTATTTT.

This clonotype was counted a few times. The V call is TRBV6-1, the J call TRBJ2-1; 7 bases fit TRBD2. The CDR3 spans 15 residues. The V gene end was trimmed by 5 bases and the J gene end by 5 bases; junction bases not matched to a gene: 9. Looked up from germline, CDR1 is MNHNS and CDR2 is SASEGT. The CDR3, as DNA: TGTGCCAGCAGTCCCCGCCGGGGGGATAACAATGAGCAGTTCTTC. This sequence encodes CASSPRRGDNNEQFF.

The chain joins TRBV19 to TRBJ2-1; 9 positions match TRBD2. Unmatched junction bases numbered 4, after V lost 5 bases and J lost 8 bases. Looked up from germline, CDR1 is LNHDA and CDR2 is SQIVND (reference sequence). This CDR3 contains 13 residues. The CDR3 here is CASSPGLAYEQFF. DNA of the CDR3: TGTGCCAGTAGTCCGGGACTAGCCTATGAGCAGTTCTTC.

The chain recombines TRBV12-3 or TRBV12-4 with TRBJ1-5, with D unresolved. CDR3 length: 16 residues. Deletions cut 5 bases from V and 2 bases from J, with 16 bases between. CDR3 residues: CASSLGRLYGNQPQHF. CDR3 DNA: TGTGCCAGCAGTCTCGGACGGCTTTATGGCAATCAGCCCCAGCATTTT.

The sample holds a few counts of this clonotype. The CDR3 sequence is CASSLGGNDRTQYF. In DNA, the CDR3 is TGTGCCAGCAGTTTAGGGGGCAACGACCGGACCCAGTACTTC. The chain carries TRBV12-3 or TRBV12-4 and TRBJ2-5; D perhaps matches TRBD1 (5 bases). Trimming shortened V by 1 base and J by 7 bases, and 13 bases separated the two germline ends. The CDR3 has 14 residues.

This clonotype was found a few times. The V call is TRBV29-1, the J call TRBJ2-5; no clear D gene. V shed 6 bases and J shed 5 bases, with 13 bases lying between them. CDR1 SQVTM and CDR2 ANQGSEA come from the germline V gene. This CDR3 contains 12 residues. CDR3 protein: CSVGTTEETQYF. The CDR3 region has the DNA TGCAGCGTCGGAACAACCGAGGAGACCCAGTACTTC. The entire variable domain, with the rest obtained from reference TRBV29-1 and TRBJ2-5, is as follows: SAVISQKPSRDICQRGTSLTIQCQVDSQVTMMFWYRQQPGQSLTLIATANQGSEATYESGFVIDKFPISRPNLTFSTLTVSNMSPEDSSIYLCSVGTTEETQYFGPGTRLLVL.

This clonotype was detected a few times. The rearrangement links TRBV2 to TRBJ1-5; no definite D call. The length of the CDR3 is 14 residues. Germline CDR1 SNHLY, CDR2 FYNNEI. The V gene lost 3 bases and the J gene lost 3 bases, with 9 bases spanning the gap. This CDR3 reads CASSEMRPNQPQHF. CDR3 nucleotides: TGTGCCAGCAGTGAGATGAGGCCCAATCAGCCCCAGCATTTT. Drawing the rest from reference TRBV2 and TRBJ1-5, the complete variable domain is EPEVTQTPSHQVTQMGQEVILRCVPISNHLYFYWYRQILGQKVEFLVSFYNNEISEKSEIFDDQFSVERPDGSNFTLKIRSTKLEDSAMYFCASSEMRPNQPQHFGDGTRLSIL.

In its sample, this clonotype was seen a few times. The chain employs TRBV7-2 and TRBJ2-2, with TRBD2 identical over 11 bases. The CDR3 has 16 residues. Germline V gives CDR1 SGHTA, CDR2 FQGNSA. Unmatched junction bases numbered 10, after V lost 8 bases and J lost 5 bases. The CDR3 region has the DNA TGTGCCAGCCTTAAAACTAGCGGGGGTTCGACCGGGGAGCTGTTTTTT. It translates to CASLKTSGGSTGELFF.